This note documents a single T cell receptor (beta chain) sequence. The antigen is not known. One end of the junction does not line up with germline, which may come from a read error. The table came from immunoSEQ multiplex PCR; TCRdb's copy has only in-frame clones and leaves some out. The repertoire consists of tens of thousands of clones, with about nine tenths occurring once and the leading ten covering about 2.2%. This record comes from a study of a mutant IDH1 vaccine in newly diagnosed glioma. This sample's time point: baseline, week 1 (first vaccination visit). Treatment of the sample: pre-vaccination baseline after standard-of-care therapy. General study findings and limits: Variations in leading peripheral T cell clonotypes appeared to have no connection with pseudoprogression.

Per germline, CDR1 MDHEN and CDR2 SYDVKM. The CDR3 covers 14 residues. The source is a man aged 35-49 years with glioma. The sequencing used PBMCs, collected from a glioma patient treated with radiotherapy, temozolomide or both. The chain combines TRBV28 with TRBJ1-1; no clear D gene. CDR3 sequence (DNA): TGTGCCAGCACCGTCGGCGGGGTGAAGACTGAAGCTTTCTTT. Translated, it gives CASTVGGVKTEAFF.